These T cell receptor beta chains were read from a single sample in a study of T cells in Graves' hyperthyroidism and ophthalmopathy. TCRdb fed the multiplex PCR reads into MiXCR, producing one record per CDR3 protein. The profile shows roughly 350,000 distinct CDR3 sequences, approximately 13% of them singletons. Sequenced input: blood. The receptors stem from a woman aged 30 to 39 with Graves' hyperthyroidism. Each CDR3 is given with its conserved first and last residue. The D gene is left open where the match is weak. Only some rows state a clone size, as once, few, many or a class for expanded clones.

CDR3 protein	CDR3 DNA	D gene	V gene	J gene	clone size
CNLPRVSRDEQFF	TGCAACCTCCCTAGGGTCTCGCGGGATGAGCAGTTCTTC	.	TRBV20-1	TRBJ2-1	.
CASSLSGGRDTGELFF	TGTGCCAGCAGCTTAAGCGGCGGGAGGGACACCGGGGAGCTGTTTTTT	TRBD2	TRBV11-2	TRBJ2-2	many
CSASGLSNQPQHF	TGCAGTGCTTCCGGGCTTAGCAATCAGCCCCAGCATTTT	.	TRBV20-1	TRBJ1-5	.
CASSNGRWSENYEETQYF	TGTGCCAGCAGCAACGGGCGGTGGTCGGAGAATTACGAAGAGACCCAGTACTTC	.	TRBV5-4	TRBJ2-5	.
CASSGGDTYEQYF	TGTGCCAGCAGTGGGGGCGATACCTACGAGCAGTACTTC	.	TRBV2	TRBJ2-7	.
CASGDEQFF	TGTGCCTCAGGGGATGAGCAGTTCTTC	.	TRBV12-3/TRBV12-4	TRBJ2-1	many
CASSLRHRSSHEQYF	TGTGCCAGCAGTTTACGACACCGGAGTTCCCACGAGCAGTACTTC	.	TRBV12-3/TRBV12-4	TRBJ2-7	many
CALKNRDRVDYEQYF	TGTGCCTTAAAAAACCGGGACAGGGTGGACTACGAGCAGTACTTC	TRBD1	TRBV30	TRBJ2-7	few
CATSAAQGGYTF	TGTGCCACCAGCGCGGCGCAGGGTGGCTACACCTTC	.	TRBV15	TRBJ1-2	.
CASSLSRVGVNEQFF	TGTGCCAGCAGTTTATCTAGAGTTGGTGTCAATGAGCAGTTCTTC	.	TRBV27	TRBJ2-1	many
CATSEGQGGKNIQYF	TGTGCCACCAGTGAGGGACAGGGCGGGAAAAACATTCAGTACTTC	TRBD1	TRBV24-1	TRBJ2-4	few
CAISESDRDLSDTQYF	TGTGCCATCAGTGAGTCGGACAGGGATCTATCAGATACGCAGTATTTT	TRBD1	TRBV10-3	TRBJ2-3	.
CSVLGWDTQYF	TGCAGCGTTCTGGGGTGGGATACCCAGTACTTC	.	TRBV29-1	TRBJ2-5	.
CASSYVMTGVHNEQFF	TGTGCCAGCAGTTACGTTATGACGGGAGTACACAATGAGCAGTTCTTC	.	TRBV6-6	TRBJ2-1	.
CAWRATAAGSEQFF	TGTGCCTGGAGAGCCACAGCAGCTGGGAGCGAGCAGTTCTTC	.	TRBV30	TRBJ2-1	.
CSARVRASGRDSYEQYF	TGCAGTGCCCGAGTTAGGGCTAGCGGGAGGGACTCCTACGAGCAGTACTTC	TRBD2	TRBV20-1	TRBJ2-7	.
CASSSPPGTRGETQYF	TGTGCCAGCAGCTCCCCCCCCGGGACCCGGGGGGAGACCCAGTACTTC	.	TRBV11-2	TRBJ2-5	many
CASSYQGGYTF	TGTGCCAGCAGTTACCAGGGAGGCTACACCTTC	.	TRBV6-2/TRBV6-3	TRBJ1-2	many
CASSRGQGFYGYTF	TGTGCCAGCAGCCGGGGACAGGGCTTCTATGGCTACACCTTC	TRBD1	TRBV12-3/TRBV12-4	TRBJ1-2	many
CASSSGQGSRNSPLHF	TGTGCCAGCAGTTCCGGACAGGGCTCTCGGAATTCACCCCTCCACTTT	TRBD1	TRBV27	TRBJ1-6	few
CASSLGIAGSSYNEQFF	TGTGCCAGCAGTTTAGGGATAGCGGGGAGCTCCTACAATGAGCAGTTCTTC	TRBD2	TRBV27	TRBJ2-1	many
CASSFGSEETQYF	TGTGCCAGCAGTTTTGGTAGTGAGGAGACCCAGTACTTC	.	TRBV28	TRBJ2-5	many
CATSDPRDRLMDTQYF	TGTGCCACCAGTGACCCAAGGGACAGACTAATGGATACGCAGTATTTT	TRBD1	TRBV24-1	TRBJ2-3	many
CASSQWGNIQYF	TGTGCCAGCAGCCAATGGGGGAACATTCAGTACTTC	.	TRBV4-2	TRBJ2-4	.
CASSPKREWDTQYF	TGTGCCAGCAGTCCTAAGCGGGAATGGGATACGCAGTATTTT	TRBD2	TRBV28	TRBJ2-3	many
CSAWGGVDTEAFF	TGCAGTGCTTGGGGGGGTGTAGACACTGAAGCTTTCTTT	.	TRBV20-1	TRBJ1-1	many
CASSYSGVAGVREQYF	TGTGCCAGCAGTTACTCTGGGGTAGCGGGAGTAAGAGAGCAGTACTTC	TRBD2	TRBV6-5	TRBJ2-7	.
CASSLGRGVSEAFF	TGTGCCAGCAGCTTAGGTAGGGGAGTCTCTGAAGCTTTCTTT	.	TRBV7-8	TRBJ1-1	many
CSAYGTSVYEQYF	TGCAGTGCTTACGGGACATCCGTCTACGAGCAGTACTTC	.	TRBV20-1	TRBJ2-7	many
CASSLHRQGQSSYEQYF	TGTGCCAGCAGCCTTCACCGACAGGGACAAAGCTCCTACGAGCAGTACTTC	TRBD1	TRBV5-5	TRBJ2-7	.
CASSPEGGRSYEQYF	TGTGCCAGCAGTCCCGAGGGCGGGAGATCCTACGAGCAGTACTTC	TRBD2	TRBV12-3/TRBV12-4	TRBJ2-7	many
CASSQGGIKQFF	TGTGCCAGCAGCCAAGGCGGTATAAAGCAGTTCTTC	.	TRBV3-1	TRBJ2-1	.
CASSPSTTANIQYF	TGTGCCAGCAGTCCCTCGACGACAGCAAACATTCAGTACTTC	.	TRBV28	TRBJ2-4	many
CSGGSDRNTEAFF	TGCAGCGGGGGAAGCGACAGGAACACTGAAGCTTTCTTT	.	TRBV29-1	TRBJ1-1	.
CASSMGQTYNEQFF	TGTGCCAGCAGCATGGGACAGACCTACAATGAGCAGTTCTTC	TRBD1	TRBV11-2	TRBJ2-1	.
CSARAGGNYNSPLHF	TGCAGTGCTAGAGCTGGGGGTAACTATAATTCACCCCTCCACTTT	.	TRBV20-1	TRBJ1-6	.
CASSFVKGRGYEQYF	TGTGCCAGCAGCTTTGTGAAGGGGCGAGGCTACGAGCAGTACTTC	.	TRBV13	TRBJ2-7	few
CSAQNSGRSPGELFF	TGCAGTGCTCAAAATAGCGGGAGATCCCCCGGGGAGCTGTTTTTT	TRBD2	TRBV20-1	TRBJ2-2	.
CASSERAVNSYEQYF	TGTGCCAGCAGTGAACGGGCAGTAAACTCCTACGAGCAGTACTTC	.	TRBV2	TRBJ2-7	many
CSATDRVASGANVLTF	TGCAGTGCTACCGACAGGGTAGCCTCTGGGGCCAACGTCCTGACTTTC	TRBD1	TRBV20-1	TRBJ2-6	many
CASSTRVDTQYF	TGTGCCAGCAGCACCCGGGTAGATACGCAGTATTTT	.	TRBV6-1	TRBJ2-3	.
CASSEATANTGELFF	TGTGCCAGCAGTGAAGCCACGGCCAACACCGGGGAGCTGTTTTTT	.	TRBV25-1	TRBJ2-2	few
CASSFGTPYEQYF	TGTGCCAGCAGTTTCGGGACACCCTACGAGCAGTACTTC	.	TRBV28	TRBJ2-7	many